This T cell receptor beta chain emerged from a study of T cells in women clearing cervical HPV infection. Study background: Women with histologically confirmed HPV16-related CIN3 or worse, 2 with invasive cancer, served as cases. Study-level results: CIN3+ cases had significantly higher TCR repertoire richness than controls, but evenness did not differ.

TCR beta CDR3 amplified by multiplex PCR from about 1200 ng genomic DNA. Sequencing was performed with immunoSEQ multiplex PCR; in TCRdb, only in-frame clones are kept and a portion is missing. The data include over 25,000 clones; the top ten clones carry more than 20%. About this clone: What it recognizes is unknown.

Prevalent HPV16 infections were excluded; only incident single HPV16 infections included. The clonotype originates from a woman between 18 and 70 years old with a cervical HPV16 infection that either progressed to CIN3+ or cleared (not recorded which). Source material: blood buffy coat.

CDR3 protein: CASSPRGGAVYEQYF. Incomplete CDR3 DNA: TGTGCCAGCAGTCCCCGCGGGGGCGCCGTCTACGAG. The chain employs TRBV7-6 and TRBJ2-7; possible D gene TRBD2, 7 bases. The CDR3 end is not reached by the read, which stops 3 residues before it; the germline J gene fills it in. From germline, CDR1 is SGHVS and CDR2 FNYEAQ. Trimming pared 6 bases from V and 3 bases from J, leaving 18 bases between. The CDR3 runs to 15 residues.